This T cell receptor (beta chain) was sequenced for a study of T cells in women clearing cervical HPV infection. Looking at the study overall: Only a few women had HLA typing results available.

About this clone itself: The read gets to within 3 residues of the CDR3 end, and the germline J gene fills in the rest.

TCRdb's table, derived via immunoSEQ multiplex PCR, lists solely in-frame clones and lacks some. The sample yields fewer than 25,000 clones, of which the top ten take up 4.5% to 6%. From germline, CDR1 is GTSNPN and CDR2 SVGIG (reference sequence). This CDR3 contains 15 residues. The sequence was obtained from a woman between 18 and 70 years old with a cervical HPV16 infection that either progressed to CIN3+ or cleared (not recorded which). V usage is TRBV30 and J usage is TRBJ2-2; 8 nucleotides align to TRBD1. The sequenced sample was blood buffy coat. The part of the CDR3 DNA that was read is TGTGCCTGGACCCTACGGGCAGGGGGCGTTGAAAAG. This translates into CAWTLRAGGVEK. The entire CDR3 reads CAWTLRAGGVEKLFF. Full variable domain (rest looked up from reference TRBV30 and TRBJ2-2): SQTIHQWPATLVQPVGSPLSLECTVEGTSNPNLYWYRQAAGRGLQLLFYSVGIGQISSEVPQNLSASRPQDRQFILSSKKLLLSDSGFYLCAWTLRAGGVEKLFFGEGSRLTVL.